Below are 18 T cell receptor beta chains sequenced from a single sample in a study of blood T cells in healthy people across ages. The authors ran a second PCR of roughly 6 to 12 cycles using a sample-barcoded 5' primer and a J-beta primer mix. One entry per CDR3 protein results from TCRdb running MiXCR on the 5' RACE reads. The sample records some 1.7 million distinct CDR3 sequences, about 28% being singletons. Sequences were obtained from blood. Receptor source: a woman in her twenties or thirties in good health.

Concerning this clonotype itself: A much more abundant neighbour one base away suggests this may be a read error. This chain links TRBV6-5 with TRBJ2-1, with 11 bases fitting TRBD2. CDR1 is MNHEY, CDR2 SVGAGI, per germline. With 3 bases clipped from V and 9 bases from J, the junction kept 13 bases outside the gene matches. CDR3 size: 17 residues. The CDR3 reads CASSYIMYSGRVGEQFF. Here the CDR3 DNA reads TGTGCCAGCAGTTATATCATGTATAGCGGGAGGGTCGGTGAGCAGTTCTTC.

The chain has TRBV20-1 and TRBJ1-1; weak D call: TRBD1 (5 bases). Deletions cut 6 bases from V and 10 bases from J, with 18 bases between. CDR1 and CDR2 from the germline V gene are DFQATT and SNEGSKA (reference sequence). CDR3 length equals 12 residues. CDR3 sequence: CSANPVGDLAFF. The CDR3 DNA sequence: TGCAGTGCCAATCCGGTAGGGGATCTAGCTTTCTTT.

This clonotype has a handful of counts. The chain recombines TRBV10-3 with TRBJ2-2; the D gene is possibly TRBD1 (6 bases). Germline-derived CDR1 and CDR2 are ENHRY and SYGVKD. The germline V and J ends were trimmed by 2 bases and 4 bases, with 8 bases remaining between them. The CDR3 is 14 amino acids. The DNA for the CDR3 is TGTGCCATCAGTGAGACAGGGTCCACCGGGGAGCTGTTTTTT. Translating gives CAISETGSTGELFF.

About this clonotype: A much larger clone differs from this one at a single base, so this may be a read error. The chain employs TRBV7-2 and TRBJ2-5; D may be TRBD1 (6 bases). Trimming removed 8 bases at V and 11 bases at J, with 27 bases between. This CDR3 is 15 amino acids long. Germline values: CDR1 SGHTA, CDR2 FQGNSA. The CDR3 is CASALGHYSDNEQYF. CDR3 sequence (DNA): TGTGCCAGCGCCCTGGGACACTACAGCGACAATGAGCAGTACTTC.

With regard to this clonotype: A read error may explain this, as a much larger clone is one base away. The V call is TRBV6-2 or TRBV6-3, the J call TRBJ2-2; the D gene is possibly TRBD2 (5 bases). The CDR3 loop spans 13 amino acids. Germline V gives CDR1 MNHEY, CDR2 SVGEGT. The CDR3: CASSLVDAGERFF. CDR3 DNA: TGTGCCAGCAGTTTAGTCGATGCCGGGGAGCGGTTTTTT.

The gene calls are TRBV3-1 and TRBJ1-2; possibly TRBD1 for D (5 bases). There are 15 residues in the CDR3. Trimming stripped 4 bases from V and 3 bases from J, with 15 bases between. CDR1 is LGHDT and CDR2 is YNNKEL in the germline V gene (reference sequence). CDR3 sequence (DNA): TGTGCCAGCAGCCCTCTGACAGAGTTCGACTATGGCTACACCTTC. This sequence encodes CASSPLTEFDYGYTF.

This clonotype was picked up a small number of times. The CDR3 here is CASSRRDGEQFF. The CDR3 nucleotides read TGTGCCAGCAGCCGGCGGGACGGTGAGCAGTTCTTC. The rearrangement joins TRBV7-8 to TRBJ2-1, with TRBD2 as a possible D gene (6 bases). Germline-derived CDR1 and CDR2 are SGHVS and FQNEAQ. V gave up 5 bases and J gave up 9 bases, with 11 bases separating them. The CDR3 covers 12 residues.

About this clonotype: Relative to the germline gene, one junction end is altered; a read error may explain this. The CDR3 loop reads CTISEGDRGLADTQYF. The CDR3 DNA follows: TGTACCATCAGTGAGGGGGACAGGGGATTGGCAGATACGCAGTATTTT. The V call is TRBV10-3, the J call TRBJ2-3, with 10 bases identical to TRBD1. Germline values: CDR1 ENHRY, CDR2 SYGVKD. CDR3 length equals 16 residues.

The rearrangement links TRBV7-9 to TRBJ2-2, with D possibly TRBD2 on 6 matching bases. CDR3 length: 17 residues. Trimming removed 5 bases at V and 2 bases at J, with 18 bases between. Germline V gene data show CDR1 as SEHNR and CDR2 as FQNEAQ (reference sequence). The CDR3 region is CASSTPLGRRNTGELFF. CDR3 DNA sequence: TGTGCCAGCAGCACCCCTTTGGGGAGGCGCAACACCGGGGAGCTGTTTTTT.

Ten or more counts support this clonotype. V usage is TRBV29-1 and J usage is TRBJ2-1; no reliable D call. V was pared by 4 bases and J by 2 bases, with 12 bases between. The germline CDR1 and CDR2 sequences are SQVTM and ANQGSEA. This CDR3 is built from 14 residues. The chain's CDR3 is CSVGVRLAYNEQFF. The CDR3 DNA follows: TGCAGCGTTGGAGTAAGGTTGGCCTACAATGAGCAGTTCTTC.

Written as DNA, the CDR3 is TGTGCCGCCCACATGGGGTGGGGCAATGAGCAGTACTTC. Protein sequence: CAAHMGWGNEQYF. The chain couples TRBV2 to TRBJ2-1, with D perhaps matching TRBD1 (5 bases). The J call may be mistaken, given a closer DNA end match to TRBJ2-7. Germline V gene lookup returns CDR1 SNHLY and CDR2 FYNNEI. The CDR3 is 13 residues long.

This chain joins TRBV12-3 or TRBV12-4 and TRBJ1-5; D call uncertain. V dropped 0 bases and J dropped 5 bases, with 5 bases sitting between them. CDR3 size: 13 residues. This chain's CDR3 is CASSLADYQPQHF. CDR3 sequence (DNA): TGTGCCAGCAGTTTAGCGGATTATCAGCCCCAGCATTTT.

This chain connects TRBV7-2 to TRBJ2-1; perhaps D is TRBD1 or TRBD2 (5 bases each). V was shortened by 5 bases and J by 7 bases, with 15 bases between the two germline ends. The CDR3 totals 14 residues. Germline values: CDR1 SGHTA, CDR2 FQGNSA. The CDR3 DNA reads TGTGCCAGCAGCCCCCCTTGGGGGTTGAATGAGCAGTTCTTC. Its protein is CASSPPWGLNEQFF.

This clonotype turned up a few times. The chain combines TRBV20-1 with TRBJ2-2, with no clear D. Germline V gene data show CDR1 as DFQATT and CDR2 as SNEGSKA (reference sequence). V lost 3 bases and J lost 0, with 14 bases in between. The CDR3 spans 16 residues. This CDR3 is CSASPLGPTNTGELFF. The DNA for the CDR3 is TGCAGTGCTAGCCCCCTCGGACCCACGAACACCGGGGAGCTGTTTTTT.

Turning to this clonotype: An end of the junction does not agree with germline; a read error may underlie this. The rearrangement joins TRBV18 to TRBJ2-1, with TRBD2 matching over 10 bases. The CDR3 spans 17 residues. The V gene's germline CDR1 is KGHSH and CDR2 LQKENI. In nucleotides, the CDR3 is TGTGCCAGCTCACCGATGCTAGCGGGGGCCTCCCACAATGAGCAGTTCTTC. It translates to CASSPMLAGASHNEQFF.

This clonotype appeared many times. The chain joins TRBV7-2 to TRBJ2-4; 9 positions agree with TRBD2. CDR1 and CDR2 from the germline V gene are SGHTA and FQGNSA. The CDR3 has 16 amino acids. After removal of 1 base from V and 4 bases from J, the junction contained 5 bases not matched to a gene. The CDR3 here is CASSLVGGGDKNIQYF. DNA for the CDR3: TGTGCCAGCAGCTTAGTGGGCGGGGGGGATAAAAACATTCAGTACTTC.

A note on this clonotype: This sequence may be a read error, since a much larger clone differs from it by one base. The chain couples TRBV6-2 or TRBV6-3 to TRBJ2-5, with TRBD1 matching 7 bases. The CDR3 runs to 13 residues. CDR1 is MNHEY and CDR2 is SVGEGT in the germline V gene. The V segment lost 6 bases and the J segment 7 bases; nucleotides outside the gene matches: 8. The CDR3 DNA follows: TGTGCCAGCAGGGTCACAGGGGAAGGGACCCAGTACTTC. It yields the protein CASRVTGEGTQYF.

The chain employs TRBV7-2 and TRBJ2-1; TRBD2 is a possible D gene (7 bases). Germline V gene lookup returns CDR1 SGHTA and CDR2 FQGNSA. The CDR3 loop spans 15 amino acids. Trimming pared 7 bases from V and 0 bases from J, leaving 13 bases between. Here the CDR3 reads CASIRGASSYNEQFF. The CDR3 DNA follows: TGTGCCAGCATCCGGGGGGCAAGCTCCTACAATGAGCAGTTCTTC. Combining the CDR3 with reference TRBV7-2 and TRBJ2-1 gives the whole variable domain GAGVSQSPSNKVTEKGKDVELRCDPISGHTALYWYRQSLGQGLEFLIYFQGNSAPDKSGLPSDRFSAERTGGSVSTLTIQRTQQEDSAVYLCASIRGASSYNEQFFGPGTRLTVL.